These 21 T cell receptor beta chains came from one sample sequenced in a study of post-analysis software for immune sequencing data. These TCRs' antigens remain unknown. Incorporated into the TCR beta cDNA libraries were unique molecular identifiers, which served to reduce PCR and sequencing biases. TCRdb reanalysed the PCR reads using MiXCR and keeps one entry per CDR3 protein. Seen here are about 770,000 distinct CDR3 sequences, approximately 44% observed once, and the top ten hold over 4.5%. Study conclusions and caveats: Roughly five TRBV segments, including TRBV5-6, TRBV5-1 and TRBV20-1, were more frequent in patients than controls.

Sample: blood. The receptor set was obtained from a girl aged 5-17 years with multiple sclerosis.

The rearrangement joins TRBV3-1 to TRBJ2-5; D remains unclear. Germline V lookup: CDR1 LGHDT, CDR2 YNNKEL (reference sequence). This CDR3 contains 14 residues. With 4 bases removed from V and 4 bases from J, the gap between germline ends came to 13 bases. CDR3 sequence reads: CASSPTKGGETQYF. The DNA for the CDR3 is TGTGCCAGCAGCCCTACGAAGGGTGGAGAGACCCAGTACTTC.

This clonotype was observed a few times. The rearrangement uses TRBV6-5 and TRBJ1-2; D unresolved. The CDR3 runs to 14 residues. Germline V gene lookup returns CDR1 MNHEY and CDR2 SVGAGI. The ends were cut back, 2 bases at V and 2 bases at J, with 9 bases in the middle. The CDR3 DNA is TGTGCCAGCAGTTACGGACTTAACAACTATGGCTACACCTTC. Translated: CASSYGLNNYGYTF.

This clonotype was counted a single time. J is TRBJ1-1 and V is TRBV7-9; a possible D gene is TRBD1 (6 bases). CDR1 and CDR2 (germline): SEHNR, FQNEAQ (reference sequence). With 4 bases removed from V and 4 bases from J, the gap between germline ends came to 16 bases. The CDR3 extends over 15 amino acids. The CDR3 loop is CASSSTGGAGTEAFF. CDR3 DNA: TGTGCCAGCAGCTCCACGGGGGGGGCGGGCACTGAAGCTTTCTTT.

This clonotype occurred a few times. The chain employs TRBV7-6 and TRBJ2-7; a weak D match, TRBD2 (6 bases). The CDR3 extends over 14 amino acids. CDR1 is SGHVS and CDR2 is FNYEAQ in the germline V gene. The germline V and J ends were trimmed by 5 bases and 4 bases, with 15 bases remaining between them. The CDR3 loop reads CASSPRLDSYEQYF. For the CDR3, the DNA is TGTGCCAGCAGCCCGAGACTAGACTCATACGAGCAGTACTTC.

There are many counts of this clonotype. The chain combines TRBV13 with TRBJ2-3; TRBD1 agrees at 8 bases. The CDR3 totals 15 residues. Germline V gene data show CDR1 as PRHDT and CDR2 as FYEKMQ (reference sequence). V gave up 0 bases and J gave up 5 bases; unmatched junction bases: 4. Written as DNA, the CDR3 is TGTGCCAGCAGCTTAGGGGGAGGACAGGGAGATACGCAGTATTTT. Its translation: CASSLGGGQGDTQYF. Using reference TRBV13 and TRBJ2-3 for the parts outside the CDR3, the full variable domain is AAGVIQSPRHLIKEKRETATLKCYPIPRHDTVYWYQQGPGQDPQFLISFYEKMQSDKGSIPDRFSAQQFSDYHSELNMSSLELGDSALYFCASSLGGGQGDTQYFGPGTRLTVL.

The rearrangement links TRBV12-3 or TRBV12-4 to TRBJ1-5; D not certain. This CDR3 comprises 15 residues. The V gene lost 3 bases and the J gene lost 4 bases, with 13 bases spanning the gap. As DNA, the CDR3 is TGTGCCAGCAGTTTGGCAGGTTTAATTAATCAGCCCCAGCATTTT. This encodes CASSLAGLINQPQHF.

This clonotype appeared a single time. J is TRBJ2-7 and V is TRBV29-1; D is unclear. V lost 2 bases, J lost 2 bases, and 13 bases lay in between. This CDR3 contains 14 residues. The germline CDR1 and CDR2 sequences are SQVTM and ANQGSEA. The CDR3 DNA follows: TGCAGCGTTGAACGGCTGTCAGGACCCTACGAGCAGTACTTC. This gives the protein CSVERLSGPYEQYF.

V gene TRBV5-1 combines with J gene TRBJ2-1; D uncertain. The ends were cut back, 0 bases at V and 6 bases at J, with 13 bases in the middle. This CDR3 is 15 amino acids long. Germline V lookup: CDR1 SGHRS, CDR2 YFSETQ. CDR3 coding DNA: TGCGCCAGCAGCTTGGGCCAGGTGCTGGGCAATGAGCAGTTCTTC. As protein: CASSLGQVLGNEQFF.

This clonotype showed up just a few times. In DNA, the CDR3 is TGCAGTGCTAGAGGCGGAGACAGGATCTCCTATAATTCACCCCTCCACTTT. Protein product: CSARGGDRISYNSPLHF. The rearrangement joins TRBV20-1 to TRBJ1-6, with D maybe TRBD1 (6 bases). This CDR3 is 17 amino acids long. The V gene lost 1 base and the J gene lost 0 bases, with 13 bases spanning the gap. The germline V gene has CDR1 DFQATT and CDR2 SNEGSKA (reference sequence).

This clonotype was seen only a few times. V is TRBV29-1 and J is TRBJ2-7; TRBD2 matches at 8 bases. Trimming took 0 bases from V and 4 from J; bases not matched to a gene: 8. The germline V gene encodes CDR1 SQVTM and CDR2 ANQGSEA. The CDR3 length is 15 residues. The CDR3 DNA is TGCAGCGTTGAAGATCACACAGCGGGAGAATACGAGCAGTACTTC. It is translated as CSVEDHTAGEYEQYF.

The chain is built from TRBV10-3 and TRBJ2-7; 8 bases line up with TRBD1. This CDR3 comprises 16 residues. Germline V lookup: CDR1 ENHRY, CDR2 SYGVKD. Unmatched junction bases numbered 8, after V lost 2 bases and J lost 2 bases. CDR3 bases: TGTGCCATCAGTGAGAGTCCAGGGGGCTTTCCCTACGAGCAGTACTTC. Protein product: CAISESPGGFPYEQYF.

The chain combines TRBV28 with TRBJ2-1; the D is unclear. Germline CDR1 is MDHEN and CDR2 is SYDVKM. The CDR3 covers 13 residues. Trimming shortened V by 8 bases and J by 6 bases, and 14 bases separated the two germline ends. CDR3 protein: CASVGRLGNEQFF. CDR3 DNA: TGTGCCAGCGTTGGCCGATTGGGCAATGAGCAGTTCTTC.

The CDR3 region has the DNA TGTGCCAGCAGCCCGACAGGGGAGCATGGCTACACCTTC. Its protein is CASSPTGEHGYTF. This rearrangement joins TRBV5-4 to TRBJ1-2, with TRBD1 identical over 8 bases. J gave up 6 bases and V 4 bases, and 5 bases lay outside the gene matches. The CDR3 contains 13 residues. Germline loops: CDR1 SGHNT, CDR2 YYREEE (reference sequence).

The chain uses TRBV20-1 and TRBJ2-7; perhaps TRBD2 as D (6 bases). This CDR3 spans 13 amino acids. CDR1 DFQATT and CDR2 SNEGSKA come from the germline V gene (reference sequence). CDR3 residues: CSPTVRGTDEQYF. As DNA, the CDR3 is TGCAGCCCTACAGTGCGGGGTACCGACGAGCAGTACTTC.

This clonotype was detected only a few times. The CDR3 sequence is CASNRGQGPGDGYTF. CDR3 DNA: TGTGCCAGCAACCGCGGACAGGGGCCAGGGGATGGCTACACCTTC. The chain links TRBV25-1 to TRBJ1-2, with 9 bases that match TRBD1. Germline CDR1 and CDR2: MGHDK and SYGVNS. V was clipped by 7 bases and J by 6 bases; unmatched bases: 12. The CDR3 extends over 15 amino acids.

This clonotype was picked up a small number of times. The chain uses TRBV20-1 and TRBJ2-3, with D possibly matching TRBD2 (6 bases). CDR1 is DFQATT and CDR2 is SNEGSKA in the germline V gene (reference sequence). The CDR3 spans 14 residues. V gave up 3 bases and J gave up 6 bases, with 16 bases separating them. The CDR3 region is CSASLGGGWDTQYF. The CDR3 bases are TGCAGTGCTAGCCTCGGGGGAGGTTGGGATACGCAGTATTTT.

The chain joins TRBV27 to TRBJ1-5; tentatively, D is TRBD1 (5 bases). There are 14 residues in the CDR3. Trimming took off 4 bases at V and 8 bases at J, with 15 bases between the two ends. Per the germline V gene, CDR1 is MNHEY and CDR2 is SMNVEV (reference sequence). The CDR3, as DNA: TGTGCCAGCAGTTGGGACCCTAAACTTGAGCCCCAGCATTTT. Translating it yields CASSWDPKLEPQHF.

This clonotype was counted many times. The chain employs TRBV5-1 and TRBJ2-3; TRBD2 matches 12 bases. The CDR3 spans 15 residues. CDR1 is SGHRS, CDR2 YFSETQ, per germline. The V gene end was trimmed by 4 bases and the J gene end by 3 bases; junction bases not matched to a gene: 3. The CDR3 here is CASSTTSGRTDTQYF. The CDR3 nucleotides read TGCGCCAGCAGCACGACTAGCGGGAGAACAGATACGCAGTATTTT.

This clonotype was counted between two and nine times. This CDR3 reads CSASPMGLNTDTQYF. Written as DNA, the CDR3 is TGCAGTGCCAGCCCAATGGGGTTGAACACAGATACGCAGTATTTT. This chain connects TRBV20-1 to TRBJ2-3, with D unclear. CDR1 DFQATT and CDR2 SNEGSKA come from the germline V gene (reference sequence). Trimming shortened V by 6 bases and J by 2 bases, and 18 bases separated the two germline ends. The CDR3 sequence is 15 residues long.

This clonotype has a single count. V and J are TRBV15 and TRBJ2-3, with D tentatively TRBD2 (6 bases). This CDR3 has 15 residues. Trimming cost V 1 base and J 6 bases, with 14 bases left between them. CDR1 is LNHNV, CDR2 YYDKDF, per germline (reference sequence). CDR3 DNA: TGTGCCACCAGCAGAGTTGGGGGGAAATCGGATACGCAGTATTTT. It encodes CATSRVGGKSDTQYF.

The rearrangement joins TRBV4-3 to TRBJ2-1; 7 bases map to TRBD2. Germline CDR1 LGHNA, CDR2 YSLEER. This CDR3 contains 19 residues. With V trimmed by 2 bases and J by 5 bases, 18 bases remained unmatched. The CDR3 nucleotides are TGCGCCAGCAGCCAAACTAGCGCCCGTGTGTCCCCTTACCACAATGAGCAGTTCTTC. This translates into CASSQTSARVSPYHNEQFF.